The 17 T cell receptor beta chains below were found in one sample sequenced in a study of blood T cell repertoires in COVID-19. Generated by immunoSEQ multiplex PCR, the TCRdb table keeps only in-frame clones and is missing some. Here the sample spans about 110,000 clones, 70% to 90% being singletons. Sequencing was carried out using peripheral blood. The receptors come from a man aged 35 to 55 with acute or convalescent COVID-19.

The chain uses TRBV27 and TRBJ2-5; a weak D match, TRBD2 (6 bases). Germline V gene data show CDR1 as MNHEY and CDR2 as SMNVEV (reference sequence). Trimming stripped 3 bases from V and 7 bases from J, with 12 bases between. The CDR3 spans 13 residues. Here the CDR3 reads CASSFQFGGTQYF. The DNA for the CDR3 is TGTGCCAGCAGTTTCCAATTCGGGGGGACCCAGTACTTC.

This chain connects TRBV9 to TRBJ2-3; TRBD2 matches at 9 bases. Germline V gene lookup returns CDR1 SGDLS and CDR2 YYNGEE. The ends lost 0 bases at V and 1 base at J; junction bases unmatched: 0. This CDR3 is 15 amino acids long. This CDR3 reads CASSVGLAGTDTQYF. In DNA form, the CDR3 reads TGTGCCAGCAGCGTAGGACTAGCGGGCACAGATACGCAGTATTTT.

This clone was detected only once. The genes are TRBV11-2 and TRBJ1-1, with D unresolved. Trimming took 3 bases from V and 5 from J, leaving 4 bases between them. Germline CDR1 and CDR2: SGHAT and FQNNGV. This CDR3 is built from 11 residues. The CDR3 spells CASSFSTEAFF. For the CDR3, the DNA is TGTGCCAGCAGCTTTAGTACTGAAGCTTTCTTT.

The genes are TRBV5-1 and TRBJ2-7; TRBD2 aligns across 7 bases. After removal of 4 bases from V and 3 bases from J, the junction contained 4 bases not matched to a gene. Germline CDR1 and CDR2: SGHRS and YFSETQ. This CDR3 is 13 amino acids long. The CDR3 sequence: CASSAREGYEQYF. The CDR3 DNA reads as TGCGCCAGCAGCGCGAGGGAGGGCTACGAGCAGTACTTC.

As regards this clone: The junction and the germline gene differ at one end; a read error may be behind it. The chain carries TRBV6-5 and TRBJ2-1; D gene uncertain. The CDR3 length is 12 residues. Germline V gives CDR1 MNHEY, CDR2 SVGAGI. CDR3 residues: CASRYSLHEQFF. In nucleotides, the CDR3 is TGTGCCAGCAGGTACTCCCTCCATGAGCAGTTCTTC.

This chain's CDR3 is CASSYRQQNTGELFF. The DNA for the CDR3 is TGTGCCAGCAGTTACCGACAGCAGAACACCGGGGAGCTGTTTTTT. The chain is built from TRBV6-6 and TRBJ2-2; perhaps TRBD1 as D (5 bases). The length of the CDR3 is 15 residues. The V gene's germline CDR1 is MNHNY and CDR2 SVGAGI (reference sequence). Between the trimmed V and J ends, which lost 2 bases and 1 base, there was a span of 8 bases.

The J gene is TRBJ1-6, the V gene TRBV7-2, with a weak D call TRBD1 (6 bases). There are 16 residues in the CDR3. The V end lost 2 bases, the J end lost 2 bases, and 10 bases lay between the germline ends. Germline CDR1 SGHTA, CDR2 FQGNSA. CDR3 protein: CASSLSTGTYNSPLHF. DNA for the CDR3: TGTGCCAGCAGCTTATCCACAGGGACCTATAATTCACCCCTCCACTTT. The full variable domain, its missing parts supplied by reference TRBV7-2 and TRBJ1-6, is GAGVSQSPSNKVTEKGKDVELRCDPISGHTALYWYRQSLGQGLEFLIYFQGNSAPDKSGLPSDRFSAERTGGSVSTLTIQRTQQEDSAVYLCASSLSTGTYNSPLHFGNGTRLTVT.

V and J are TRBV6-5 and TRBJ2-3, with a possible D match to TRBD1 (6 bases). The germline gives CDR1 MNHEY, CDR2 SVGAGI. This CDR3 has 15 amino acids. V lost 5 bases, J lost 1 base, and 13 bases lay in between. The CDR3 spells CASSRMKGGTDTQYF. The DNA of the CDR3 is TGTGCCAGCAGTAGAATGAAGGGGGGCACAGATACGCAGTATTTT.

The genes are TRBV18 and TRBJ2-3, with TRBD2 matching 10 bases. Germline loops: CDR1 KGHSH, CDR2 LQKENI. This CDR3 has 19 residues. V lost 1 base to trimming and J lost 2 bases; unmatched junction nucleotides: 12. CDR3 nucleotide sequence: TGTGCCAGCTCACCACTGCCTTCCGGGACTAGCGCTTTCACAGATACGCAGTATTTT. Protein product: CASSPLPSGTSAFTDTQYF.

The chain is built from TRBV7-2 and TRBJ1-5, with D tentatively TRBD1 (6 bases). Germline-derived CDR1 and CDR2 are SGHTA and FQGNSA. Trimming shortened V by 6 bases and J by 3 bases, and 18 bases separated the two germline ends. The CDR3 consists of 16 residues. The CDR3 bases are TGTGCCAGCAGTCCACAGGGCTACCTGACCAATCAGCCCCAGCATTTT. It encodes CASSPQGYLTNQPQHF.

This chain connects TRBV7-3 to TRBJ2-3; a possible D gene is TRBD1 (6 bases). This CDR3 has 16 residues. Germline-derived CDR1 and CDR2 are SGHTA and FQGTGA. Trimming removed 1 base at V and 4 bases at J, with 15 bases between. CDR3 sequence: CASSLRAGAGADTQYF. DNA of the CDR3: TGTGCCAGCAGCTTAAGGGCAGGGGCAGGAGCAGATACGCAGTATTTT.

The V call is TRBV3-1 (or the pseudogene TRBV3-2), the J call TRBJ2-7, with TRBD2 identical over 9 bases. Losses at the gene ends were 0 bases for V and 4 bases for J; bases not matched to a gene: 7. Looked up from germline, CDR1 is LGHDT and CDR2 is YNNKEL (reference sequence). The CDR3 is 16 residues long. The CDR3 is CASSQEVWREGYEQYF. The CDR3 DNA is TGTGCCAGCAGCCAAGAAGTTTGGCGGGAGGGTTACGAGCAGTACTTC.

The rearrangement links TRBV21-1 to TRBJ2-5; the listed D gene, TRBD2, was not tested against the DNA. TRBV21-1 is described as a pseudogene. The CDR3 consists of 17 residues. The CDR3 DNA reads as TGTGCCAGCAGCAAAGGGGGACTAGCGGGGGACCAAGAGACCCAGTACTTC. It is translated as CASSKGGLAGDQETQYF.

J is TRBJ2-3 and V is TRBV29-1; weak D call: TRBD2 (6 bases). There are 12 residues in the CDR3. CDR1 and CDR2 (germline): SQVTM, ANQGSEA. Trimming shortened V by 4 bases and J by 1 base, and 6 bases separated the two germline ends. CDR3 sequence reads: CSVGGGTDTQYF. CDR3 DNA sequence: TGCAGCGTTGGGGGGGGCACAGATACGCAGTATTTT.

There are a few counts of this clone. The gene calls are TRBV7-9 and TRBJ2-1, with 9 positions matching TRBD2. CDR3 size: 16 residues. With V trimmed by 3 bases and J by 1 base, 4 bases remained unmatched. Germline assignment: CDR1 SEHNR and CDR2 FQNEAQ (reference sequence). CDR3 loop: CASSLGAGGSYNEQFF. Written as DNA, the CDR3 is TGTGCCAGCAGCTTGGGGGCGGGAGGGTCCTACAATGAGCAGTTCTTC.

The J gene is TRBJ2-3, the V gene TRBV6-5; D is perhaps TRBD2 (5 bases). The CDR3 has 16 residues. CDR1 and CDR2 from the germline V gene are MNHEY and SVGAGI. V shed 4 bases and J shed 1 base, with 15 bases lying between them. The CDR3 DNA reads TGTGCCAGCAGTTCTACCGGACTGCCCCGCACAGATACGCAGTATTTT. This sequence encodes CASSSTGLPRTDTQYF.

This chain uses TRBV27 with TRBJ1-5, with D possibly being TRBD1 (6 bases). This CDR3 has 15 amino acids. From germline, CDR1 is MNHEY and CDR2 SMNVEV (reference sequence). Trimming took 6 bases from V and 0 from J, leaving 12 bases between them. The CDR3 DNA is TGTGCCAGCAGACCGGGACACTTTAGCAATCAGCCCCAGCATTTT. It translates to CASRPGHFSNQPQHF.